A selection of T cell receptor beta chains follows, all from one sample in a study of OX40 agonist ivuxolimab in advanced cancers. Method: immunoSEQ multiplex PCR; TCRdb's copy keeps in-frame clones and lacks some. The data contain just over 90,000 clones, under 95% of them singletons. Sequenced here: CD4+ or CD8+ T cells sorted from blood, sampled in a trial of the OX40 agonist ivuxolimab. These receptors came from an adult with an advanced solid tumor such as melanoma, head and neck, liver or kidney cancer. CDR3s include the opening cysteine and the closing phenylalanine or tryptophan. Each record gives: J gene, V gene, D gene, clone size, CDR3 protein, CDR3 DNA. The D gene is left open where the match is weak. Only some rows state a clone size, as once, few, many or a class for expanded clones.

>TRBJ2-2|TRBV27|.|.
CASSFLQTSGAGELFF
TGTGCCAGCAGTTTCCTACAAACTAGTGGAGCCGGGGAGCTGTTTTTT
>TRBJ2-1|TRBV10-1|TRBD2|once
CASASGPYNEQFF
TGCGCCAGCGCTAGCGGTCCCTACAATGAGCAGTTCTTC
>TRBJ1-6|TRBV6-6|TRBD1|once
CASSPGGAGSPLHF
TGTGCCAGCAGCCCAGGGGGCGCCGGATCACCCCTCCACTTT
>TRBJ2-1|TRBV9|TRBD2|.
CASSGRSGLAGPSSYNEQFF
TGTGCCAGCAGCGGCCGGTCCGGACTAGCGGGTCCGAGCTCCTACAATGAGCAGTTCTTC
>TRBJ2-5|TRBV9|.|.
CASSGGGIGETQYF
TGTGCCAGCAGCGGTGGGGGTATTGGGGAGACCCAGTACTTC
>TRBJ2-1|TRBV7-6|.|.
CASGSYNEQFF
TGTGCCAGCGGCTCCTACAATGAGCAGTTCTTC
>TRBJ2-3|TRBV6-5|.|.
CASSSDRFGDTQYF
TGTGCCAGCAGTTCCGACAGATTCGGAGATACGCAGTATTTT
>TRBJ1-2|TRBV6-5|.|.
CASSYVGEYGYTF
TGTGCCAGCAGTTATGTCGGTGAATATGGCTACACCTTC
>TRBJ2-3|TRBV7-7|TRBD2|once
CASSLALSGGLNTQYF
TGTGCTAGCAGCTTAGCGCTTAGCGGGGGGTTGAATACGCAGTATTTT
>TRBJ2-7|TRBV6-1|.|.
CASSDGGYAEQYF
TGTGCCAGCAGTGATGGGGGGTACGCCGAGCAGTACTTC
>TRBJ2-3|TRBV10-1|.|.
CASSETPPMGRAHTSTDTQYF
TGCGCCAGCAGTGAGACCCCACCGATGGGCAGGGCACATACTAGCACAGATACGCAGTATTTT
>TRBJ2-3|TRBV5-6|TRBD1|.
CASSLGTGLVWTDTQYF
TGTGCCAGCAGCTTGGGGACAGGGTTGGTATGGACAGATACGCAGTATTTT
>TRBJ1-2|TRBV15|.|.
CATRSGNYGYTF
TGTGCCACCAGATCAGGAAACTATGGCTACACCTTC
>TRBJ2-1|TRBV19|TRBD1|.
CATGTGGDEQFF
TGTGCCACCGGGACAGGGGGCGATGAGCAGTTCTTC
>TRBJ1-5|TRBV19|.|.
CASSPTDWAQPQHF
TGTGCCAGTAGTCCGACAGATTGGGCCCAGCCCCAGCATTTT
>TRBJ2-1|TRBV29-1|TRBD2|.
CGVATSGLNEQFF
TGCGGCGTTGCGACTAGCGGTCTCAATGAGCAGTTCTTC
>TRBJ1-5|TRBV2|.|.
CASSVPAGRNQPQHF
TGTGCCAGCAGTGTACCGGCAGGGCGCAATCAGCCCCAGCATTTT
>TRBJ1-1|TRBV11-2|.|.
CASSLPTGDPTEAFF
TGTGCCAGCAGCCTGCCCACGGGGGACCCCACTGAAGCTTTCTTT
>TRBJ2-7|TRBV5-1|TRBD1|.
CASSLEGQGATYEQYF
TGCGCCAGCAGCTTGGAGGGACAGGGGGCCACCTACGAGCAGTACTTC
>TRBJ2-7|TRBV5-6|TRBD2|.
CASSSGLAGAYEQYF
TGTGCCAGCAGTTCCGGACTAGCGGGAGCCTACGAGCAGTACTTC
>TRBJ2-7|TRBV7-6|.|.
CASSWESYEQYF
TGTGCCAGCAGCTGGGAGTCCTACGAGCAGTACTTC
>TRBJ2-5|TRBV5-4|.|.
CASSQGYETQYF
TGTGCCAGCTCCCAGGGGTACGAGACCCAGTACTTC
>TRBJ1-1|TRBV5-6|.|.
CASSLGKVTEAFF
TGTGCCAGCAGCTTGGGTAAGGTCACTGAAGCTTTCTTT
>TRBJ1-5|TRBV27|.|.
CASSLYRVEQPQHF
TGTGCCAGCAGTTTGTACAGGGTCGAGCAGCCCCAGCATTTT
>TRBJ1-2|TRBV7-8|.|.
CASSHTGYGYTF
TGTGCCAGCAGCCACACAGGCTATGGCTACACCTTC
>TRBJ1-3|TRBV4-3|.|.
CASSQEGGAGNTIYF
TGCGCCAGCAGCCAAGAGGGAGGGGCTGGAAACACCATATATTTT
>TRBJ2-5|TRBV5-1|TRBD1|.
CASTLLVGQGVTSETQYF
TGCGCCAGCACTCTACTCGTGGGCCAGGGGGTTACAAGTGAGACCCAGTACTTC
>TRBJ2-3|TRBV9|.|.
CASSPWRDDPTDTQYF
TGTGCCAGCAGCCCCTGGCGGGACGACCCCACAGATACGCAGTATTTT
>TRBJ2-3|TRBV11-2|TRBD2|.
CASSFDARGESDTQYF
TGTGCCAGCAGCTTCGACGCCCGGGGGGAGTCAGATACGCAGTATTTT
>TRBJ1-1|TRBV18|.|.
CASSPRAGVNTEAFF
TGTGCCAGCTCACCACGCGCCGGGGTGAACACTGAAGCTTTCTTT
>TRBJ1-6|TRBV6-5|TRBD1|.
CASSTTGETSPLHF
TGTGCCAGCAGTACGACAGGGGAAACTTCACCCCTCCACTTT
>TRBJ2-5|TRBV5-6|TRBD2|.
CASSFPSGGVAQYF
TGTGCCAGCAGCTTTCCTAGCGGGGGGGTGGCCCAGTACTTC
>TRBJ2-2|TRBV9|TRBD2|.
CASRRTSGGPNTGELFF
TGTGCCAGCAGAAGGACTAGCGGGGGCCCAAACACCGGGGAGCTGTTTTTT
>TRBJ2-1|TRBV27|.|.
CASSYRQEYNEQFF
TGTGCCAGCAGTTATCGACAGGAATACAATGAGCAGTTCTTC
>TRBJ2-2|TRBV19|.|.
CASNGRGRDTGELFF
TGTGCCAGTAATGGACGGGGGCGGGACACCGGGGAGCTGTTTTTT
>TRBJ2-5|TRBV11-2|.|.
CASSLNGGGYLGETQYF
TGTGCCAGCAGCTTAAACGGCGGGGGCTACTTAGGGGAGACCCAGTACTTC
>TRBJ2-1|TRBV27|.|few
CASSLGLATFNEQFF
TGTGCCAGCAGTTTAGGTCTAGCGACTTTCAATGAGCAGTTCTTC
>TRBJ2-7|TRBV13|.|.
CASSLGGTPVYEQYF
TGTGCCAGCAGCCTGGGCGGGACCCCAGTCTACGAGCAGTACTTC
>TRBJ2-5|TRBV5-1|.|.
CASSSQETQYF
TGCGCCAGCAGCTCCCAAGAGACCCAGTACTTC
>TRBJ2-2|TRBV27|TRBD2|.
CASSFRVIGLGGGTGELFF
TGTGCCAGCAGTTTTAGGGTCATCGGTTTGGGCGGGGGCACCGGGGAGCTGTTTTTT
>TRBJ1-2|TRBV7-9|.|.
CASSSPVSPDGYTF
TGTGCCAGCAGCTCACCGGTGTCCCCGGATGGCTACACCTTC
>TRBJ2-7|TRBV15|.|.
CATGTRVPYEQYF
TGTGCCACCGGGACTCGCGTCCCCTACGAGCAGTACTTC
>TRBJ1-1|TRBV29-1|.|.
CSVVFPNTEAFF
TGCAGCGTTGTGTTCCCGAACACTGAAGCTTTCTTT
>TRBJ1-1|TRBV27|.|.
CASSSGPHMNTEAFF
TGTGCCAGCAGTTCGGGTCCCCATATGAACACTGAAGCTTTCTTT
>TRBJ2-1|TRBV4-1|TRBD1|.
CASGNTGGYNEQFF
TGCGCCAGCGGGAACACAGGGGGCTACAATGAGCAGTTCTTC
>TRBJ1-4|TRBV5-1|TRBD1|.
CASSTGQGGEKLFF
TGCGCCAGTAGTACGGGACAGGGTGGTGAAAAACTGTTTTTT
>TRBJ2-7|TRBV28|.|.
CASSLEVGGQYF
TGTGCCAGCAGTCTTGAGGTGGGGGGGCAGTACTTC
>TRBJ2-4|TRBV2|TRBD2|.
CATGPGGRGNIQYF
TGTGCCACCGGCCCGGGGGGGCGGGGTAACATTCAGTACTTC
>TRBJ1-1|TRBV27|.|.
CASSLSKGLNTEAFF
TGTGCCAGCAGTTTATCGAAGGGACTGAACACTGAAGCTTTCTTT
>TRBJ1-1|TRBV4-3|.|.
CASSQDLYRNTEAFF
TGCGCCAGCAGCCAAGACTTGTACAGGAACACTGAAGCTTTCTTT
>TRBJ1-5|TRBV15|TRBD1|.
CATSTRQGWGNQPQHF
TGTGCCACCAGCACTCGACAGGGTTGGGGCAATCAGCCCCAGCATTTT
>TRBJ1-2|TRBV10-3|TRBD1|once
CAISETPGQINYGYTF
TGTGCCATCAGTGAAACTCCGGGACAGATTAACTATGGCTACACCTTC